This TCR beta chain was found in a study of T cells in Graves' hyperthyroidism and ophthalmopathy. Amplification of TCR beta CDR3 regions used RNA as the template. TCR CDR3 regions were first amplified by RT-PCR with HTBI primers. TCRdb recomputed calls from the multiplex PCR reads with MiXCR, one row per CDR3 protein. Here the sample spans some 400,000 distinct CDR3 sequences, approximately 14% being singletons. Germline V gene sequence: CDR1 SEHNR, CDR2 FQNEAQ (reference sequence). This CDR3 contains 16 residues. With 5 bases removed from V and 4 bases from J, the gap between germline ends came to 17 bases. Clinical symptoms, serum thyroxine, TRAb, thyroid ultrasound and orbital computed tomography established diagnosis.

The rearrangement joins TRBV7-9 to TRBJ2-2; a weak D match, TRBD1 (5 bases). Sequencing input: blood. The TCR was taken from a woman aged 60-70 years with Graves' hyperthyroidism. The CDR3 coding sequence is TGTGCCAGCAGCCCTTCAGGGAATCTTGCCACCGGGGAGCTGTTTTTT. Translated, it gives CASSPSGNLATGELFF.